These T cell receptor beta chains were read from a single sample in a study of shared clonotypes between healthy human individuals. The repertoire was sequenced with immunoSEQ multiplex PCR; TCRdb's copy has only in-frame clones and lacks some. The table records about 2.4 million clones, 80% to 95% of them present only once. Sequenced input: naive CD4+ T cells from PBMCs. These receptors came from a man between 18 and 35 years old in good health. Some clones in this sample may be carry-over from other donors' samples. The CDR3 runs from the conserved cysteine through the conserved F or W. The D gene is left open where the match is weak. Only some rows state a clone size, as once, few, many or a class for expanded clones.

size	V	D	J	DNA	CDR3
-	TRBV4-2	-	TRBJ2-3	TGTGCCAGCAGCCAAGTGTCCGGTGCTAGCACAGATACGCAGTATTTT	CASSQVSGASTDTQYF
-	TRBV12-5	-	TRBJ2-3	TGTGCTAGTGGTTTGGGGAGGAGAGATACGCAGTATTTT	CASGLGRRDTQYF
-	TRBV18	TRBD2	TRBJ2-7	TGTGCCAGCTCACCACCGGGGCTCAGCGGGAACCTCTACGAGCAGTACTTC	CASSPPGLSGNLYEQYF
-	TRBV10-3	-	TRBJ2-1	TGTGCCATCAGTGCGAACCCTCGGGACCGACGAAATGAGCAGTTCTTC	CAISANPRDRRNEQFF
-	TRBV7-3	TRBD1	TRBJ1-6	TGTGCCAGCAGCTTAAGAGGGGGCGCCTATAATTCACCCCTCCACTTT	CASSLRGGAYNSPLHF
-	TRBV5-4	-	TRBJ2-7	TGTGCCAGCAGCCAGGATTACGAGCAGTACTTC	CASSQDYEQYF
-	TRBV29-1	TRBD1	TRBJ1-5	TGCAGCGTTGAGACAGGGGGCTATGGCAATCAGCCCCAGCATTTT	CSVETGGYGNQPQHF
-	TRBV6-5	-	TRBJ1-1	TGTGCCAGTGGAATGGGACGGCTGAACACTGAAGCTTTCTTT	CASGMGRLNTEAFF
-	TRBV29-1	TRBD1	TRBJ2-7	TGCAGCGTTGAAGGAGGACAGGGGCGCGAGCAGTACTTC	CSVEGGQGREQYF
-	TRBV6-9	-	TRBJ1-4	TGTGCCAGCAGTTCCGACTCTCGGGGGGATCCTAATGAAAAACTGTTTTTT	CASSSDSRGDPNEKLFF
-	TRBV7-2	-	TRBJ2-6	TGTGCCAGCAGACCCGCAGGAGGGGTCTCTGGGGCCAACGTCCTGACTTTC	CASRPAGGVSGANVLTF
-	TRBV27	-	TRBJ2-3	TGTGCCAGCAGTTTAGACGGACTATTTTCAGATACGCAGTATTTT	CASSLDGLFSDTQYF
once	TRBV5-1	-	TRBJ2-1	TGCGCCAGCAGCCAACGTGGGTCGGATGAGCAGTTCTTC	CASSQRGSDEQFF
-	TRBV27	TRBD2	TRBJ2-3	TGTGCCAGCAGGGTAGGACTAGCGGGAGGGCCGAACACAGATACGCAGTATTTT	CASRVGLAGGPNTDTQYF
-	TRBV27	TRBD2	TRBJ2-5	TGTGCCAGCAGTTTATCGACGGCTAGCGGGAGACAGACCCAGTACTTC	CASSLSTASGRQTQYF
-	TRBV5-1	-	TRBJ2-7	TGCGCCAGCAGCTATATCCAGCTCCCGGGGCGTGGAAGGTCCTACGAGCAGTACTTC	CASSYIQLPGRGRSYEQYF
-	TRBV5-1	-	TRBJ1-2	TGCGCCAGCAGCTTGGCCTCACCCGGACAGAGCTATGGCTACACCTTC	CASSLASPGQSYGYTF
-	TRBV5-1	-	TRBJ2-5	TGCGCCAGCAGCTACCCCGGACAGAAAGAGACCCAGTACTTC	CASSYPGQKETQYF
-	TRBV5-1	TRBD2	TRBJ2-5	TGCGCCAGCAGCTATAGTAGCGGGAGGGACGAGACCCAGTACTTC	CASSYSSGRDETQYF
-	TRBV7-3	TRBD1	TRBJ2-7	TGTGCCAGCAGCTTAAGTGGGACAGGGATACACGAGCAGTACTTC	CASSLSGTGIHEQYF
-	TRBV11-2	-	TRBJ1-5	TGTGCCAGCAGTTCTAACAGGAATCAGCCCCAGCATTTT	CASSSNRNQPQHF
-	TRBV18	-	TRBJ2-1	TGTGCCAGCTCACCGCCGGCCTCCAATGAGCAGTTCTTC	CASSPPASNEQFF
-	TRBV6-1	TRBD1	TRBJ2-7	TGTGCCAGCAGGGAAAGACAGGGCCGGCCTCGCTACGAGCAGTACTTC	CASRERQGRPRYEQYF
-	TRBV19	TRBD1	TRBJ1-2	TGTGCCAGTAGTGCCGGGACAGGCTATGGCTACACCTTC	CASSAGTGYGYTF
once	TRBV2	TRBD2	TRBJ2-7	TGTGCCAGCATTCTAGCGGGAGGCTCCTACGAGCAGTACTTC	CASILAGGSYEQYF
-	TRBV29-1	-	TRBJ2-3	TGCAGCGTTGACGCCCGAGCTAGCACAGATACGCAGTATTTT	CSVDARASTDTQYF
-	TRBV5-1	TRBD1	TRBJ1-4	TGCGCCAGCAGCTTGGCCCAGGGGGCGCGCGAAAAACTGTTTTTT	CASSLAQGAREKLFF
-	TRBV6-5	-	TRBJ2-7	TGTGCCAGCAGTTACTCTGGGCAGGGCACCTCCTACGAGCAGTACTTC	CASSYSGQGTSYEQYF
-	TRBV2	-	TRBJ1-5	TGTGCCAGCAGTGCGCGCCGTAATAGCAATCAGCCCCAGCATTTT	CASSARRNSNQPQHF
-	TRBV29-1	TRBD1	TRBJ1-3	TGCAGCGTCCTACAGGGGTTAGGAAACACCATATATTTT	CSVLQGLGNTIYF
-	TRBV7-8	-	TRBJ1-3	TGTGCCAGCAGCTTAGTCGGGGGTGGTGGAAACACCATATATTTT	CASSLVGGGGNTIYF
-	TRBV5-4	TRBD2	TRBJ2-3	TGTGCCAGCAGCCACCGACTAGCGGGAGGGACAGATACGCAGTATTTT	CASSHRLAGGTDTQYF
-	TRBV27	-	TRBJ1-2	TGTGCCAGCAGTTTATCGACAGGAAACTATGGCTACACCTTC	CASSLSTGNYGYTF
-	TRBV21-1	-	TRBJ2-3	TGTGCCAGCAATCAAAAAGGGATCGAGACTAGCGGGAGCACAGATACGCAGTATTTT	CASNQKGIETSGSTDTQYF
-	TRBV7-8	-	TRBJ2-7	TGTGCCAGCAGCCGTAGCGGTGCGAACTCCTACGAGCAGTACTTC	CASSRSGANSYEQYF
-	TRBV30	-	TRBJ1-2	TGTGCCTGGAGGTCAGGGTTCTATGGCTACACCTTC	CAWRSGFYGYTF
-	TRBV9	-	TRBJ2-7	TGTGCCAGCAGCGTTGGGCCCCTAGTGCTTCGGCAGGGACCGTCCTACGAGCAGTACTTC	CASSVGPLVLRQGPSYEQYF
-	TRBV6-1	-	TRBJ2-5	TGTGCCAGCAAGACGCCTCAGGGAGTGAGAGAGACCCAGTACTTC	CASKTPQGVRETQYF
-	TRBV4-1	-	TRBJ2-7	TGCGCCAGCAGCCAATCTGTCGTACAACGGGAGATGCGCGAGCAGTACTTC	CASSQSVVQREMREQYF
-	TRBV30	TRBD1	TRBJ1-1	TGTGCCTGGAGCCGCGCACACCTCCGGGACAGGGGGACTGAAGCTTTCTTT	CAWSRAHLRDRGTEAFF
once	TRBV19	TRBD1	TRBJ2-2	TGTGCCAGTAGTCCCCGGCCACAGGGGGAGACCGGGGAGCTGTTTTTT	CASSPRPQGETGELFF